Listed below are T cell receptor beta chains from one sample, sequenced in a study of PD-L1 blockade in urothelial cancer. Profiling relied on immunoSEQ multiplex PCR, and the TCRdb table lists in-frame clones only, not all of them. The table has roughly 91,000 clones, more than 75% seen once. Sequencing was performed on PBMCs, taken around atezolizumab (anti-PD-L1) treatment. Every receptor here comes from a man aged 55 to 70 with urothelial cancer. Each CDR3 is given with its conserved first and last residue. The D gene is left open where the match is weak. The size entry is marked missing in some rows and otherwise reads once, few, many or a size class.

TRBD1	TRBV28	.	TRBJ1-1	CASSSDRVFTEAFF	TGTGCCAGCAGCAGTGACAGGGTTTTTACTGAAGCTTTCTTT
.	TRBV2	few	TRBJ1-3	CASSEQGSSGNTIYF	TGTGCCAGCAGTGAACAGGGGAGCTCTGGAAACACCATATATTTT
TRBD1	TRBV6-5	.	TRBJ2-1	CASTRDRGYEQFF	TGTGCCAGCACGAGGGACAGGGGTTACGAGCAGTTCTTC
.	TRBV20-1	.	TRBJ2-7	CSASISYEQYF	TGCAGTGCTAGTATCTCCTACGAGCAGTACTTC
TRBD1	TRBV19	.	TRBJ2-5	CASRSRGQGRETQYF	TGTGCCAGTCGGTCACGGGGACAGGGGAGGGAGACCCAGTACTTC
.	TRBV7-6	once	TRBJ1-3	CASSPRLKEISGNTIYF	TGTGCCAGCAGCCCAAGATTAAAGGAGATCTCTGGAAACACCATATATTTT
.	TRBV20-1	.	TRBJ2-5	CSATLETQYF	TGCAGTGCTACTTTGGAGACCCAGTACTTC
.	TRBV6-5	once	TRBJ2-6	CASSYSDSSGANVLTF	TGTGCCAGCAGTTACTCCGACAGCTCTGGGGCCAACGTCCTGACTTTC
.	TRBV2	.	TRBJ2-7	CATGRGTSYEQYF	TGTGCCACGGGTAGGGGGACATCCTACGAGCAGTACTTC
.	TRBV30	.	TRBJ1-1	CAWRMRVTEAFF	TGTGCCTGGAGAATGAGGGTCACTGAAGCTTTCTTT
.	TRBV5-1	.	TRBJ1-1	CASSSSEGTEAFF	TGCGCCAGCAGCTCCTCCGAGGGCACTGAAGCTTTCTTT
.	TRBV19	few	TRBJ1-5	CASSIGWNRYQPQHF	TGTGCCAGTAGTATAGGTTGGAACAGATATCAGCCCCAGCATTTT
TRBD1	TRBV6-1	.	TRBJ2-7	CASRLRQGRYEQYF	TGTGCCAGCAGGTTACGACAGGGTAGGTACGAGCAGTACTTC
TRBD2	TRBV5-1	.	TRBJ2-1	CASSLGTSDYNEQFF	TGCGCCAGCAGCTTGGGGACTAGCGACTACAATGAGCAGTTCTTC
TRBD1	TRBV27	once	TRBJ2-3	CASRPSPGQVDTDTQYF	TGTGCCAGCAGGCCCTCCCCGGGACAGGTTGACACAGATACGCAGTATTTT
.	TRBV5-8	.	TRBJ2-1	CASSPRNEQFF	TGTGCCAGCAGCCCCCGCAATGAGCAGTTCTTC
TRBD1	TRBV2	.	TRBJ1-2	CARRGQGAYGYTF	TGTGCCAGGCGAGGGCAGGGGGCCTATGGCTACACCTTC
.	TRBV19	.	TRBJ1-4	CASSIEGVGEKLFF	TGTGCCAGTAGTATTGAAGGGGTCGGGGAAAAACTGTTTTTT
TRBD1	TRBV30	.	TRBJ2-3	CAVRTGVSTDTQYF	TGTGCCGTCAGAACAGGGGTTAGCACAGATACGCAGTATTTT
TRBD1	TRBV5-8	few	TRBJ1-4	CASTPGTDFLNEKLFF	TGTGCCAGCACCCCCGGGACAGACTTCCTAAATGAAAAACTGTTTTTT
.	TRBV7-2	few	TRBJ2-5	CASSFSRETQYF	TGTGCCAGCAGCTTTAGCCGCGAGACCCAGTACTTC
.	TRBV7-3	.	TRBJ1-2	CASSLSQGYGYTF	TGTGCCAGCAGCTTATCGCAGGGCTATGGCTACACCTTC
.	TRBV27	.	TRBJ1-2	CASSLYGEQGYTF	TGTGCCAGCAGTTTATACGGGGAGCAGGGCTACACCTTC
.	TRBV6-1	.	TRBJ1-4	CASSGANEKLFF	TGTGCCAGCAGCGGAGCTAATGAAAAACTGTTTTTT
.	TRBV5-1	.	TRBJ1-2	CASSSGGGFNYGYTF	TGCGCCAGCAGCTCTGGGGGGGGTTTTAACTATGGCTACACCTTC
.	TRBV5-1	.	TRBJ1-3	CASSTDSGNTIYF	TGCGCCAGCAGCACTGACTCTGGAAACACCATATATTTT
.	TRBV29-1	.	TRBJ2-7	CSVEDQGLHSYEQYF	TGCAGCGTTGAAGATCAAGGACTCCACTCCTACGAGCAGTACTTC
TRBD2	TRBV28	.	TRBJ2-1	CASGGSGLAGGYNEQFF	TGTGCCAGCGGTGGATCGGGACTAGCGGGAGGTTACAATGAGCAGTTCTTC
TRBD1	TRBV2	.	TRBJ1-2	CASSERTGGNYGYTF	TGTGCCAGCAGTGAACGGACAGGGGGAAACTATGGCTACACCTTC
.	TRBV9	.	TRBJ1-4	CASSADSGTSTNEKLFF	TGTGCCAGCAGCGCCGACAGTGGGACTTCAACTAATGAAAAACTGTTTTTT
.	TRBV27	.	TRBJ1-2	CASSLTGHNYGYTF	TGTGCCAGCAGTCTGACAGGTCATAACTATGGCTACACCTTC
.	TRBV5-1	.	TRBJ1-4	CASSPRATNEKLFF	TGCGCCAGCAGCCCAAGAGCAACTAATGAAAAACTGTTTTTT
.	TRBV7-3	.	TRBJ2-7	CASSMGHLRNEQYF	TGTGCCAGCAGCATGGGACACCTTCGGAACGAGCAGTACTTC
.	TRBV2	.	TRBJ1-5	CASNGQLSNQPQHF	TGTGCCAGCAACGGACAACTTAGCAATCAGCCCCAGCATTTT
TRBD2	TRBV13	.	TRBJ2-3	CASSLPKGLAVSDTQYF	TGTGCCAGCAGCTTACCAAAAGGGCTAGCGGTGTCTGATACGCAGTATTTT
.	TRBV5-1	.	TRBJ2-7	CASSFQYKSYEQYF	TGCGCCAGCAGCTTTCAGTACAAATCCTACGAGCAGTACTTC
.	TRBV11-2	.	TRBJ2-7	CASSHYEQYF	TGTGCCAGCAGCCACTACGAGCAGTACTTC
TRBD2	TRBV10-3	.	TRBJ2-1	CAISLSGGSNEQFF	TGTGCCATCAGTTTGAGCGGGGGGTCCAATGAGCAGTTCTTC